This is a list of T cell receptor beta chains from one sample in a study of T cells in Graves' hyperthyroidism and ophthalmopathy. TCRdb reprocessed the multiplex PCR reads with MiXCR, giving one entry per CDR3 protein. The repertoire has 450,000 to 650,000 distinct CDR3 sequences, 14% of them found once; the top ten carry around 7%. Sequencing was done on a sample of blood. The receptors stem from a woman between 18 and 29 years old with Graves' ophthalmopathy. The CDR3 runs from the conserved cysteine through the conserved F or W. Fields, in order: clone size, J gene, V gene, D gene, CDR3 DNA, CDR3 protein. A D gene is named only where the DNA matches it firmly. Rows give clone size only sometimes, using once, few, many, or a class for an expanded clone.

clone size: few
J gene: TRBJ2-7
V gene: TRBV24-1
D gene: .
CDR3 DNA: TGTGCCACCAGTGATGGACACAGGGGAGGAAGTCACGAGCAGTACTTC
CDR3 protein: CATSDGHRGGSHEQYF

clone size: many
J gene: TRBJ2-1
V gene: TRBV7-2
D gene: .
CDR3 DNA: TGTGCCAGCAGCTTTCCCCTACATGAGCAGTTCTTC
CDR3 protein: CASSFPLHEQFF

clone size: many
J gene: TRBJ2-1
V gene: TRBV7-6
D gene: .
CDR3 DNA: TGTGCCAGCAGATCTGACAGCCCGAGCTCCTACAATGAGCAGTTCTTC
CDR3 protein: CASRSDSPSSYNEQFF

clone size: many
J gene: TRBJ2-5
V gene: TRBV7-2
D gene: .
CDR3 DNA: TGTGCCAGCAGCCAGATCACGGCACAAGAGACCCAGTACTTC
CDR3 protein: CASSQITAQETQYF

clone size: many
J gene: TRBJ1-1
V gene: TRBV10-3
D gene: TRBD1
CDR3 DNA: TGTGCCATCGGACAGGGGGCGCCGGGCACTGAAGCTTTCTTT
CDR3 protein: CAIGQGAPGTEAFF

clone size: few
J gene: TRBJ2-1
V gene: TRBV7-9
D gene: TRBD2
CDR3 DNA: TGTGCCAGCAGCTTCGTTACTAGCGGTACAAGGTGGAATGAGCAGTTCTTC
CDR3 protein: CASSFVTSGTRWNEQFF

clone size: .
J gene: TRBJ1-4
V gene: TRBV3-1
D gene: TRBD1
CDR3 DNA: TGTGCCAGCAGCCAAGAAGGACAGGTGTTAGGACAAAATGAAAAACTGTTTTTT
CDR3 protein: CASSQEGQVLGQNEKLFF

clone size: .
J gene: TRBJ2-3
V gene: TRBV9
D gene: TRBD2
CDR3 DNA: TGTGCCAGCTCCGAATGGGCTGGCGGGAGTGTTACAGATACGCAGTATTTT
CDR3 protein: CASSEWAGGSVTDTQYF

clone size: .
J gene: TRBJ2-2
V gene: TRBV4-2
D gene: .
CDR3 DNA: TGTGCCAGCAGCCAAGACGGGAGTGGGACCGGGGAGCTGTTTTTT
CDR3 protein: CASSQDGSGTGELFF

clone size: once
J gene: TRBJ2-1
V gene: TRBV6-4
D gene: .
CDR3 DNA: TGTGCCAGCAGTGACGACGCTTACAATGAGCAGTTCTTC
CDR3 protein: CASSDDAYNEQFF

clone size: few
J gene: TRBJ2-5
V gene: TRBV6-6
D gene: .
CDR3 DNA: TGTGCCAGCAGTTACCCGAAATTGCAGGGAGGAGAGACCCAGTACTTC
CDR3 protein: CASSYPKLQGGETQYF

clone size: .
J gene: TRBJ1-1
V gene: TRBV20-1
D gene: .
CDR3 DNA: TGCAGTGCTAGGGTGAACACTGAAGCTTTCTTT
CDR3 protein: CSARVNTEAFF

clone size: many
J gene: TRBJ1-2
V gene: TRBV28
D gene: .
CDR3 DNA: TGTGCCAGCAGTGAGACAGAATATGGCTACACCTTC
CDR3 protein: CASSETEYGYTF

clone size: many
J gene: TRBJ1-1
V gene: TRBV6-2/TRBV6-3
D gene: .
CDR3 DNA: TGTGCCAGCGTCGACGGCTTGGTGGGAGCTTTCTTT
CDR3 protein: CASVDGLVGAFF

clone size: many
J gene: TRBJ2-7
V gene: TRBV12-3/TRBV12-4
D gene: .
CDR3 DNA: TGTGCCAGCACCGGTTCTGGGTTCAGGAGCTCCTACGAGCAGTACTTC
CDR3 protein: CASTGSGFRSSYEQYF

clone size: many
J gene: TRBJ1-2
V gene: TRBV19
D gene: .
CDR3 DNA: TGTGCCAGTAGTCGGGGCTGGACGGGGAACTATGGCTACACCTTC
CDR3 protein: CASSRGWTGNYGYTF

clone size: many
J gene: TRBJ1-2
V gene: TRBV28
D gene: .
CDR3 DNA: TGTGCCAGCAGTCTATTGGGGGGGACACAAAACTATGGCTACACCTTC
CDR3 protein: CASSLLGGTQNYGYTF

clone size: .
J gene: TRBJ2-4
V gene: TRBV6-5
D gene: .
CDR3 DNA: TGTGCCAGCAGTTACTCGTCTGTCGGGGGCAAAAACATTCAGTACTTC
CDR3 protein: CASSYSSVGGKNIQYF

clone size: many
J gene: TRBJ2-1
V gene: TRBV3-1
D gene: TRBD2
CDR3 DNA: TGTGCCAGCAGCCAAGTGTTGGGGCGGGGGTCACATGAGCAGTTCTTC
CDR3 protein: CASSQVLGRGSHEQFF

clone size: few
J gene: TRBJ1-2
V gene: TRBV4-1
D gene: .
CDR3 DNA: TGCGCCAGCAGCCAAAGTAGAGCAGCTAACTATGGCTACACCTTC
CDR3 protein: CASSQSRAANYGYTF

clone size: many
J gene: TRBJ1-2
V gene: TRBV7-9
D gene: .
CDR3 DNA: TGTGCCAGCAGCTTAGCGGCAGACTATGGCTACACCTTC
CDR3 protein: CASSLAADYGYTF

clone size: .
J gene: TRBJ2-5
V gene: TRBV2
D gene: .
CDR3 DNA: TGTGCCAGCAGTCAGGGGCAGGCCGAGACCCAGTACTTC
CDR3 protein: CASSQGQAETQYF

clone size: .
J gene: TRBJ1-4
V gene: TRBV20-1
D gene: TRBD1
CDR3 DNA: TGCAGTGCTCAGGGGGCGAACAATGAAAAACTGTTTTTT
CDR3 protein: CSAQGANNEKLFF

clone size: few
J gene: TRBJ1-1
V gene: TRBV3-1
D gene: TRBD1
CDR3 DNA: TGTGCCAGCAGCCTGACAGGGGAAGCGAACACTGAAGCTTTCTTT
CDR3 protein: CASSLTGEANTEAFF

clone size: many
J gene: TRBJ1-5
V gene: TRBV28
D gene: .
CDR3 DNA: TGTGCCAGCAGTTTAAATATGGTCGGTTACAGGGATCGATCAGAGAGCAATCAGCCCCAGCATTTT
CDR3 protein: CASSLNMVGYRDRSESNQPQHF

clone size: many
J gene: TRBJ1-5
V gene: TRBV12-3/TRBV12-4
D gene: TRBD1
CDR3 DNA: TGTGCCAGCAGTCCCGACAGGGTGACAAATCAGCCCCAGCATTTT
CDR3 protein: CASSPDRVTNQPQHF

clone size: many
J gene: TRBJ2-7
V gene: TRBV28
D gene: TRBD2
CDR3 DNA: TGTGCCAGCACGGGACTAGCGGGGCCCTACGAGCAGTACTTC
CDR3 protein: CASTGLAGPYEQYF

clone size: many
J gene: TRBJ1-2
V gene: TRBV12-3/TRBV12-4
D gene: .
CDR3 DNA: TGTGCCAGCAGTCCTCGCCCAGGGACCCTAGACAACTATGGCTACACCTTC
CDR3 protein: CASSPRPGTLDNYGYTF

clone size: .
J gene: TRBJ2-7
V gene: TRBV5-8
D gene: TRBD1
CDR3 DNA: TGTGCCAGCCATCGGGACAGCTCCTACGAGCAGTACTTC
CDR3 protein: CASHRDSSYEQYF

clone size: many
J gene: TRBJ1-2
V gene: TRBV2
D gene: TRBD1
CDR3 DNA: TGTGCCAGCAGCCCGGACAGGGGAACCTCTGGCTACACCTTC
CDR3 protein: CASSPDRGTSGYTF

clone size: few
J gene: TRBJ2-1
V gene: TRBV19
D gene: .
CDR3 DNA: TGTGCCAGTAGTATATGGATGAACAATGAGCAGTTCTTC
CDR3 protein: CASSIWMNNEQFF

clone size: many
J gene: TRBJ2-3
V gene: TRBV5-1
D gene: TRBD2
CDR3 DNA: TGCGCCAGCAGCCTCGGGACTAGCGGGGGGAACCGCCCAGATACGCAGTATTTT
CDR3 protein: CASSLGTSGGNRPDTQYF